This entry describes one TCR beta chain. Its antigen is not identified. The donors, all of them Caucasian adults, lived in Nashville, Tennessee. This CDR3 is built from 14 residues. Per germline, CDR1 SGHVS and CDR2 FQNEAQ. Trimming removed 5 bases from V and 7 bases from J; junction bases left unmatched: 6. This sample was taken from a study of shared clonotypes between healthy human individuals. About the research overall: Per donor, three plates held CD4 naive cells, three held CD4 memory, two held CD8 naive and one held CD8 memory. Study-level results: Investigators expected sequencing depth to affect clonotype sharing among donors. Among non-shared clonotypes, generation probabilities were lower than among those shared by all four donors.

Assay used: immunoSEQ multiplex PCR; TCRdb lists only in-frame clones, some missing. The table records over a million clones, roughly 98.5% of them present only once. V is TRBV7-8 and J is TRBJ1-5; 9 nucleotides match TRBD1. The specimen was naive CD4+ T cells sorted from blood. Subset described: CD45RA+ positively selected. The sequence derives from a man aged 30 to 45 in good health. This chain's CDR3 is CASSIRQGDQPQHF. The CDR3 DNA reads TGTGCCAGCAGCATTCGACAGGGGGACCAGCCCCAGCATTTT.